Listed below are T cell receptor beta chains from one sample, sequenced in a study of memory CD4+ T cells and cytomegalovirus serostatus. Profiled with immunoSEQ multiplex PCR; TCRdb holds only in-frame clones, not every one. Altogether roughly 40,000 clones are present, approximately 78% being singletons, with the ten largest covering 0.7% to 0.8%. The sequenced material came from memory CD4+ T cells from blood. These receptors all come from an adult in good health and CMV-seronegative. The CDR3 runs from the conserved cysteine through the conserved F or W. Each record gives: V gene, J gene, clone size, CDR3 protein. Some rows mark clone size as missing; the rest say once, few, many or name a class of expanded clone.

TRBV6-1	TRBJ1-1	-	CASSVAGFNTEAFF
TRBV7-8	TRBJ2-1	-	CASSPDRGSYNEQFF
TRBV29-1	TRBJ2-5	-	CSTRGYQETQYF
TRBV19	TRBJ2-3	once	CASSRTGRSSTDTQYF
TRBV30	TRBJ1-2	-	CAWEGQVDYGYTF
TRBV30	TRBJ2-3	-	CAWSVGGGGTDTQYF
TRBV2	TRBJ2-3	few	CASSEQRANLQYF
TRBV19	TRBJ1-1	once	CASSSGRRQNTEAFF
TRBV29-1	TRBJ2-4	-	CSVDQGSNIQYF
TRBV4-1	TRBJ1-3	few	CASSLRQGSSSGNTIYF
TRBV19	TRBJ2-3	-	CASSTGLSSYLASTDTQYF
TRBV6-5	TRBJ2-3	-	CASSFLRDRGTDTQYF
TRBV19	TRBJ1-2	-	CASSRDNEGYGYTF
TRBV2	TRBJ2-2	-	CASSGLAGGYTGELFF
TRBV27	TRBJ2-3	once	CASSPGGSGTDTQYF
TRBV10-3	TRBJ2-7	-	CAARTGSYEQYF
TRBV6-6	TRBJ2-7	-	CASTHGPGQGTEQYF
TRBV11-2	TRBJ1-2	-	CASSFLGADGYTF
TRBV2	TRBJ2-7	-	CASSASGGTYEQYF
TRBV6-6	TRBJ2-7	-	CASSISGEQYF
TRBV6-6	TRBJ2-2	once	CASSPTGDGELFF
TRBV5-1	-	-	CASSVSSGPSYEQYF
TRBV6-6	TRBJ1-5	-	CASNPPGQGIQPQHF
TRBV6-6	TRBJ1-5	-	CASTPKISSNQPQHF
TRBV7-2	TRBJ1-6	-	CASSLVGRNNSPLHF
TRBV7-3	TRBJ2-6	-	CASSPNSGANVLTF
TRBV29-1	TRBJ1-2	few	CSVRTGGAVGYTF
TRBV27	TRBJ2-2	-	CASSPREGGELFF
TRBV9	TRBJ1-1	-	CASSVDVLNTEAFF
TRBV10-3	TRBJ1-6	-	CAISEIGTGGARSPLHF
TRBV18	TRBJ2-3	once	CASSPESTDTQYF
TRBV7-9	TRBJ2-2	-	CASSPTSGGAGELFF
TRBV5-6	TRBJ1-1	few	CASSLLGQPNTEAFF
TRBV11-2	TRBJ2-5	-	CASSAYRQQETQYF
TRBV19	TRBJ2-3	-	CASSTTGSTDTQYF
TRBV5-4	TRBJ1-3	-	CASSATADSGNTIYF
TRBV11-3	TRBJ2-1	-	CASSLGWTSGGDYNEQFF
TRBV2	TRBJ1-5	few	CASTGEGNNQPQHF
TRBV19	TRBJ1-2	few	CASSITGTNYGYTF
TRBV5-1	TRBJ1-1	-	CASYNPGGGWKNTEAFF
TRBV15	TRBJ2-7	few	CATSRESAGSSYEQYF
TRBV5-4	TRBJ2-3	-	CASSSLGIETDTQYF
TRBV29-1	TRBJ1-4	-	CSVNRGTNEKLFF
TRBV7-8	TRBJ1-1	-	CASSLNGGRDTEAFF
TRBV10-3	TRBJ2-1	-	CATSGEGGLHEQFF
TRBV30	TRBJ1-5	-	CAWSPTQGFSNQPQHF
TRBV2	TRBJ1-1	-	CASSVDRVNTEAFF
TRBV28	TRBJ1-1	-	CASSLGSARAEAFF
TRBV6-5	TRBJ1-1	-	CASSEPRARAEAFF
TRBV6-5	TRBJ1-4	-	CASSQVDRGGEKLFF
TRBV6-1	TRBJ2-5	-	CASSAKQETQYF
TRBV11-3	TRBJ2-2	-	CASSPGGGAVGELFF
TRBV4-1	TRBJ1-2	once	CASSQDIYSYGYTF
TRBV7-2	TRBJ2-5	-	CASSSGTQTQYF